This is a list of T cell receptor beta chains from one sample in a study of shared clonotypes between healthy human individuals. TCRdb's copy holds only in-frame clones and misses some; the assay was immunoSEQ multiplex PCR. The sample records over 2 million clones, 85% to 95% being singletons. Sequencing was done on a sample of naive CD4+ T cells from PBMCs. These receptors were taken from a young man in good health. Some clones in this sample may be carry-over from other donors' samples. CDR3s include the opening cysteine and the closing phenylalanine or tryptophan. D genes are given only for firm matches. A row's size may be missing; if present it is once, few, many or a size class.

few,NA,TRBJ2-1,TRBV20-1,TGCAGTGCTAGGATGGCCAATGAGCAGTTCTTC,CSARMANEQFF
NA,NA,TRBJ2-3,TRBV18,TGTGCCAGCTCAGACAGGACAGATACGCAGTATTTT,CASSDRTDTQYF
once,TRBD1,TRBJ1-5,TRBV19,TGTGCCAGTCGCCAGGGGGCAGGAGCTCAGCCCCAGCATTTT,CASRQGAGAQPQHF
NA,TRBD1,TRBJ2-1,TRBV5-6,TGTGCCAGCAGCTTCCGACAGGGCTTAAGGGGATACAATGAGCAGTTCTTC,CASSFRQGLRGYNEQFF
NA,NA,TRBJ1-2,TRBV6-1,TGTGCCACCACAGGGAACTCAATTACGAACTATGGCTACACCTTC,CATTGNSITNYGYTF
NA,NA,TRBJ2-3,TRBV7-8,TGTGCCAGCAGCTCCCAAATTCGCACAGATACGCAGTATTTT,CASSSQIRTDTQYF
once,TRBD1,TRBJ2-1,TRBV9,TGTGCCAGCAGCGCCCGGACAGGGCCCAATGAGCAGTTCTTC,CASSARTGPNEQFF
NA,NA,TRBJ2-5,TRBV7-9,TGTGCCAGCAGCTTAATGGGTGCCAGGAGGGGAGAAGAGACCCAGTACTTC,CASSLMGARRGEETQYF
NA,NA,TRBJ2-1,TRBV28,TGTGCCAGCAGTTTACGAGGTCCGTCTATCGGTGAGCAGTTCTTC,CASSLRGPSIGEQFF
NA,TRBD2,TRBJ2-1,TRBV5-4,TGTGCCAGCAGCTTGGGCGGACTAGCGGGAAGGGATGAGCAGTTCTTC,CASSLGGLAGRDEQFF